This T cell receptor beta chain was identified in a study of cytomegalovirus exposure and HLA in healthy donors. 60 Vbeta and 13 Jbeta primers were used in PCR. Profiled with immunoSEQ multiplex PCR; TCRdb holds only in-frame clones, not every one. The data contain under 200,000 clones, less than 80% of them singletons. Germline CDR1 SGHRS, CDR2 YFSETQ. The CDR3 is 14 amino acids. V dropped 2 bases and J dropped 1; count of bases not matched to a gene: 2. Each donor was nominally healthy when sampled (though unrecorded immune exposures were likely). The TCR was taken from a middle-aged man in good health and CMV-seronegative. The specimen was PBMCs. This chain links TRBV5-1 with TRBJ1-1; 7 bases are a match to TRBD1. As DNA, the CDR3 is TGCGCCAGCAGCTTAGACAGGGCGAACACTGAAGCTTTCTTT. Translating gives CASSLDRANTEAFF. Supplemented by reference TRBV5-1 and TRBJ1-1, the full variable domain reads KAGVTQTPRYLIKTRGQQVTLSCSPISGHRSVSWYQQTPGQGLQFLFEYFSETQRNKGNFPGRFSGRQFSNSRSEMNVSTLELGDSALYLCASSLDRANTEAFFGQGTRLTVV.